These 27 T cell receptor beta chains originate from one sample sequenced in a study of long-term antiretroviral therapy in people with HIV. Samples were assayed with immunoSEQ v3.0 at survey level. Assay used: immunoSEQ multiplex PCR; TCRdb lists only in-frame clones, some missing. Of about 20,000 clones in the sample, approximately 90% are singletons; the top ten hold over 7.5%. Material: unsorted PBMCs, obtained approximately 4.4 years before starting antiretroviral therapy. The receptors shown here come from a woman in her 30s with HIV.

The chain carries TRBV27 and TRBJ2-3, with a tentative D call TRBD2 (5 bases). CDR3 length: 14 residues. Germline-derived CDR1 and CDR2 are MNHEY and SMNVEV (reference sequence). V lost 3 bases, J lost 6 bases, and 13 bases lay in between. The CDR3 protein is CASSFFSVGDTQYF. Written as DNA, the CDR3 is TGTGCCAGCAGTTTTTTTAGCGTGGGTGATACGCAGTATTTT.

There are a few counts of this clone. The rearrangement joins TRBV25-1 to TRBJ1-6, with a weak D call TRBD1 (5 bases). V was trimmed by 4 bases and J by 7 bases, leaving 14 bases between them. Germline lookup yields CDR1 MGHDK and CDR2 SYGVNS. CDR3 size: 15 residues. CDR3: CASSGTGTKNSPLHF. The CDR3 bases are TGTGCCAGCAGTGGAACCGGGACGAAAAATTCACCCCTCCACTTT. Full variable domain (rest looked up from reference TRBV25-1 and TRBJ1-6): EADIYQTPRYLVIGTGKKITLECSQTMGHDKMYWYQQDPGMELHLIHYSYGVNSTEKGDLSSESTVSRIRTEHFPLTLESARPSHTSQYLCASSGTGTKNSPLHFGNGTRLTVT.

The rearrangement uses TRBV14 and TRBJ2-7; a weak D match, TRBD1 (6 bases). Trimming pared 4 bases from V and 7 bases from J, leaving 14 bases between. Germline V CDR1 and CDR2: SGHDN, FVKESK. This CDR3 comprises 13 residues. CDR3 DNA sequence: TGTGCCAGCAGCCCCAGGGGCCCCTTGGAGCAGTACTTC. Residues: CASSPRGPLEQYF.

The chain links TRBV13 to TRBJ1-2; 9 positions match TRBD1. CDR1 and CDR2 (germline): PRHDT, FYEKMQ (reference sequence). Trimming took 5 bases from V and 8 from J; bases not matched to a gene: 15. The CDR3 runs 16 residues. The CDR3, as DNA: TGTGCCAGCAGCGTACAGGGGGCAAACCAACCTCGGGGCTACACCTTC. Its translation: CASSVQGANQPRGYTF.

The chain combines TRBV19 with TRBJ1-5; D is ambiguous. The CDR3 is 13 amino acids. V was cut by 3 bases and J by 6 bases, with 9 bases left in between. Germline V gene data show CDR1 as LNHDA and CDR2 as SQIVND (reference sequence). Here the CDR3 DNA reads TGTGCCAGTAGTATCGCGGCGGGTCAGCCCCAGCATTTT. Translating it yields CASSIAAGQPQHF.

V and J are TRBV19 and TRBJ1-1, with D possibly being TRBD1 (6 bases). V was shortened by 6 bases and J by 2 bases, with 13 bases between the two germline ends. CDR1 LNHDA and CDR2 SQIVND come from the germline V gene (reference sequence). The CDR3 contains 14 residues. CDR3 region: CASSLTTGNTEAFF. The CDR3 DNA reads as TGTGCCAGTAGCTTAACGACAGGAAACACTGAAGCTTTCTTT. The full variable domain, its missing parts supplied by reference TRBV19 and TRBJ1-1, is DGGITQSPKYLFRKEGQNVTLSCEQNLNHDAMYWYRQDPGQGLRLIYYSQIVNDFQKGDIAEGYSVSREKKESFPLTVTSAQKNPTAFYLCASSLTTGNTEAFFGQGTRLTVV.

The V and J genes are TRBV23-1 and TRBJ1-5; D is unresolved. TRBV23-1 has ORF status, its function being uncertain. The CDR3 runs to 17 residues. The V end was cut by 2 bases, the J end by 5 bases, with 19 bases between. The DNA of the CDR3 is TGCGCCAGCAGTCAAATTGGGTGGAGGGTTCGTCATCAGCCCCAGCATTTT. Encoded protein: CASSQIGWRVRHQPQHF.

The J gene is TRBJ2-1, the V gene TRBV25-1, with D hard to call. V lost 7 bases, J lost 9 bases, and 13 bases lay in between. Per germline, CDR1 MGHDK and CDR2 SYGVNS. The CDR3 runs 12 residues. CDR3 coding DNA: TGTGCCAGCATTGTGGGCGACTCTGAGCAGTTCTTC. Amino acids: CASIVGDSEQFF.

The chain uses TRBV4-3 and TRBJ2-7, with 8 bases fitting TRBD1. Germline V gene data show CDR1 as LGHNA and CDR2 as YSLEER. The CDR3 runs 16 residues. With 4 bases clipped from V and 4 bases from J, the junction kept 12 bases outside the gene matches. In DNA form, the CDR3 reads TGCGCCAGCAGCCTTACCAGGGGGCGGCCGGATTACGAGCAGTACTTC. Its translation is CASSLTRGRPDYEQYF.

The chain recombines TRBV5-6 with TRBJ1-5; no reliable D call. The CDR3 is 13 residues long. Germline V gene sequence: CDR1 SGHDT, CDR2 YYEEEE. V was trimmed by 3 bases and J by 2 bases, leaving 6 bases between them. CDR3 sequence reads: CASSSPGNQPQHF. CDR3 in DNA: TGTGCCAGCAGCTCCCCCGGCAATCAGCCCCAGCATTTT.

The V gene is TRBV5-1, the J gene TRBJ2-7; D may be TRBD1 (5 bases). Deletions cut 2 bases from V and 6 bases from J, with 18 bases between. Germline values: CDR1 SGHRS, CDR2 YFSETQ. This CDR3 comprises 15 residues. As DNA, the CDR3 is TGCGCCAGCAGCTTAGGACAAGGGGTGGGGTCCGAGCAGTACTTC. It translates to CASSLGQGVGSEQYF.

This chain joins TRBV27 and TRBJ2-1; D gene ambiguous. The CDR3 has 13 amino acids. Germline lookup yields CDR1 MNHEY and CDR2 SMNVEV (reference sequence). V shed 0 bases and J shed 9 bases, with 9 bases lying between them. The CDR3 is CASSLSNFGEQFF. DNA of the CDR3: TGTGCCAGCAGTTTATCTAACTTTGGTGAGCAGTTCTTC.

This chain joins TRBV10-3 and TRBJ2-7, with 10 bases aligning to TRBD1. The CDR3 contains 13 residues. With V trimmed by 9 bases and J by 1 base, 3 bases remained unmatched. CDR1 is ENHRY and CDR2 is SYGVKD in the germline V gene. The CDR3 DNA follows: TGTGCCATTCGGACAGGGGGTTCCTACGAGCAGTACTTC. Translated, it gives CAIRTGGSYEQYF.

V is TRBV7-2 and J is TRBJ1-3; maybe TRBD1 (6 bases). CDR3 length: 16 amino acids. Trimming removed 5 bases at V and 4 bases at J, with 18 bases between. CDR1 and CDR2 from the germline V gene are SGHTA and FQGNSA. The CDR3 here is CASSAVRGALGNTIYF. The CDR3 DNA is TGTGCCAGCAGCGCGGTGCGGGGGGCGCTCGGAAACACCATATATTTT.

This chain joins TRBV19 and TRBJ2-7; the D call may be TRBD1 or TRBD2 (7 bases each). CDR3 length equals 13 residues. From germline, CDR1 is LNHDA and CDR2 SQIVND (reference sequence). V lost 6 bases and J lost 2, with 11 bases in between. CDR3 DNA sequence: TGTGCCAGTAGAGCGGGGACAGCCTACGAGCAGTACTTC. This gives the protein CASRAGTAYEQYF.

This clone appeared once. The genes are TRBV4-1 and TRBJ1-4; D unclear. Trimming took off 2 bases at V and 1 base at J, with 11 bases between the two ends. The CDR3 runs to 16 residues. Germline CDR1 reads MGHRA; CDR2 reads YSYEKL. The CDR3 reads CASSQRGQLTNEKLFF. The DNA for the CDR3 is TGCGCCAGCAGCCAACGCGGGCAGTTAACTAATGAAAAACTGTTTTTT.

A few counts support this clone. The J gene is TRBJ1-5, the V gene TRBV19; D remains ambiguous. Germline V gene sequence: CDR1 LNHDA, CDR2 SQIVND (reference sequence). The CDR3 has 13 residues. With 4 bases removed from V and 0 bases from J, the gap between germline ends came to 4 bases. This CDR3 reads CASSTDSNQPQHF. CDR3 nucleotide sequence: TGTGCCAGTAGTACCGATAGCAATCAGCCCCAGCATTTT.

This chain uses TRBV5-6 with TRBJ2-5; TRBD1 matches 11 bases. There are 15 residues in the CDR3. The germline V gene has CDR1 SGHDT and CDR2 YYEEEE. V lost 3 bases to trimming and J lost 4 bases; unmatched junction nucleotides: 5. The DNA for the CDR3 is TGTGCCAGCAGCTCCGGGACAGGGGGGGGAGAGACCCAGTACTTC. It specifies CASSSGTGGGETQYF.

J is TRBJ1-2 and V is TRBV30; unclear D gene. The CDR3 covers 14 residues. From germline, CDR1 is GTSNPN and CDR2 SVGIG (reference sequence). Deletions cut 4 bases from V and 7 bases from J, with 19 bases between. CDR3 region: CAWIRESGPAGYTF. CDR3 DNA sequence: TGTGCCTGGATCCGGGAATCCGGCCCTGCTGGCTACACCTTC.

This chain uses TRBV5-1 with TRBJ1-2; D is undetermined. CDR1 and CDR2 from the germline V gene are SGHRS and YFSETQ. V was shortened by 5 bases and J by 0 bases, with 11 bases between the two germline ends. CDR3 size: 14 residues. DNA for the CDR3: TGCGCCAGCAGTCCCGACGGGGCTAACTATGGCTACACCTTC. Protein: CASSPDGANYGYTF.

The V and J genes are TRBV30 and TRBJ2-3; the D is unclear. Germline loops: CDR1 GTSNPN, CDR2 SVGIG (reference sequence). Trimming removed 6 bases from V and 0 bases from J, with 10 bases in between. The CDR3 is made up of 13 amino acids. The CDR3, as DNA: TGTGCCTGCACCCGGCCTAGCACAGATACGCAGTATTTT. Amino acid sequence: CACTRPSTDTQYF.

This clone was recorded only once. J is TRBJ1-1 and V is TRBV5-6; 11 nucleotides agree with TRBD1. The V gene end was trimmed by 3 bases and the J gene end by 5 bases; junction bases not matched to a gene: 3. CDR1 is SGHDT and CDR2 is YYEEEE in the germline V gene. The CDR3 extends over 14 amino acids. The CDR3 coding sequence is TGTGCCAGCAGCTGGAGGGACAGGGGGACTGAAGCTTTCTTT. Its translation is CASSWRDRGTEAFF. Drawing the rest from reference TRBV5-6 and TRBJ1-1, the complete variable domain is DAGVTQSPTHLIKTRGQQVTLRCSPKSGHDTVSWYQQALGQGPQFIFQYYEEEERQRGNFPDRFSGHQFPNYSSELNVNALLLGDSALYLCASSWRDRGTEAFFGQGTRLTVV.

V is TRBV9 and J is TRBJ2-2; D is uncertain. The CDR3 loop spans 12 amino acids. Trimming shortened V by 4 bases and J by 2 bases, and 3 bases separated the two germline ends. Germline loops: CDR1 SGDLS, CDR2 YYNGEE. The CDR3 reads CASSLNTGELFF. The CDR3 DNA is TGTGCCAGCAGCCTTAACACCGGGGAGCTGTTTTTT.

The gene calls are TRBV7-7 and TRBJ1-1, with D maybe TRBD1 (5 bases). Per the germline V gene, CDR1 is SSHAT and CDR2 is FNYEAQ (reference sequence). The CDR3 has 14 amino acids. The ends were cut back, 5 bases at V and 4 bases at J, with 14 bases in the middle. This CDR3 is CASSPVAGTTEAFF. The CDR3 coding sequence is TGTGCCAGCAGCCCGGTGGCAGGGACCACTGAAGCTTTCTTT. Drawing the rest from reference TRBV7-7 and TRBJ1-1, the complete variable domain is GAGVSQSPRYKVTKRGQDVTLRCDPISSHATLYWYQQALGQGPEFLTYFNYEAQPDKSGLPSDRFSAERPEGSISTLTIQRTEQRDSAMYRCASSPVAGTTEAFFGQGTRLTVV.

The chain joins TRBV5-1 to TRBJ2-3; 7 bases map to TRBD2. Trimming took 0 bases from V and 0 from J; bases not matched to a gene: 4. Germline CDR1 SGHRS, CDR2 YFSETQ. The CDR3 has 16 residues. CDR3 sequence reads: CASSLATSASTDTQYF. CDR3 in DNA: TGCGCCAGCAGCTTGGCCACTAGCGCTAGCACAGATACGCAGTATTTT.

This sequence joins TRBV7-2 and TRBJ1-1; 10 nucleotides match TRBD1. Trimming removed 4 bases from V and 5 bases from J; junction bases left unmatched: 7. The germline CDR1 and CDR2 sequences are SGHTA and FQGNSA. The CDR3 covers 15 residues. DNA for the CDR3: TGTGCCAGCAGCTCCGGGACAGGGGTTGGGACTGAAGCTTTCTTT. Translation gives CASSSGTGVGTEAFF.

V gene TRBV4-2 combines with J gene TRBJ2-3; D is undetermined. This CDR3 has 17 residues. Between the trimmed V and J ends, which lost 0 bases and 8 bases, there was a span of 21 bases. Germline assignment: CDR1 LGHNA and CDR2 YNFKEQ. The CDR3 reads CASSQDIGHLKSGTQYF. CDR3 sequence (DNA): TGTGCCAGCAGCCAAGATATCGGTCACCTAAAGTCAGGTACGCAGTATTTT.